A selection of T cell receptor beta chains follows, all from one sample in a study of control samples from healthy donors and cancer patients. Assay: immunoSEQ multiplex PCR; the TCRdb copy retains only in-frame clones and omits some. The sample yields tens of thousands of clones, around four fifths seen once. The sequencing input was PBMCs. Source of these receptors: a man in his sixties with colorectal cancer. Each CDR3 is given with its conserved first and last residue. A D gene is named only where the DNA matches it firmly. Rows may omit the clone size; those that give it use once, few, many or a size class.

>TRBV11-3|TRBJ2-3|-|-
CASSLESGDTQYF
TGTGCCAGCAGCTTAGAATCTGGAGATACGCAGTATTTT
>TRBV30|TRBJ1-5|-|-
CAWSVGTRSQPQHF
TGTGCCTGGAGTGTAGGAACCAGATCCCAGCCCCAGCATTTT
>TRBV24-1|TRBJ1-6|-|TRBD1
CATSDGQGTLHF
TGTGCCACCAGTGATGGACAGGGGACCCTCCACTTT
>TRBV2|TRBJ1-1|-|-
CASGELNTEAFF
TGTGCCAGCGGGGAACTTAACACTGAAGCTTTCTTT
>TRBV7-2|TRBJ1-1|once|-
CASSLLQQGAEAFF
TGTGCCAGCAGCTTACTACAGCAAGGCGCTGAAGCTTTCTTT
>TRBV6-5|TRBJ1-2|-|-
CASRQQILGYGYTF
TGTGCCAGCAGACAACAGATCCTGGGCTATGGCTACACCTTC
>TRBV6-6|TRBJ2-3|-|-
CASSSARGLGTDTQYF
TGTGCCAGCAGCTCCGCGCGGGGCCTCGGCACAGATACGCAGTATTTT
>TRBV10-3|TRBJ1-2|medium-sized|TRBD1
CAISGNRQGARDGYTF
TGTGCCATCAGTGGGAATAGACAGGGGGCGCGAGATGGCTACACCTTC
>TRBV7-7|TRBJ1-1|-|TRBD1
CASSSDRDTEAFF
TGTGCCAGCAGCTCGGACAGGGACACTGAAGCTTTCTTT
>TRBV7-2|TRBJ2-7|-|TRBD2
CASSTPAGGPNEQYF
TGTGCCAGCAGCACCCCAGCGGGGGGGCCTAACGAGCAGTACTTC
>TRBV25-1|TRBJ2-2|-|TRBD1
CASSNGQVNTGELFF
TGTGCCAGCAGTAACGGACAGGTTAACACCGGGGAGCTGTTTTTT
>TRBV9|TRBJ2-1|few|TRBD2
CASSAGTSWFF
TGTGCCAGCAGCGCCGGGACTAGCTGGTTCTTC
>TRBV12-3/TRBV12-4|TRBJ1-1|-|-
CASSLRGGAFF
TGTGCCAGCAGTTTAAGAGGGGGAGCTTTCTTT
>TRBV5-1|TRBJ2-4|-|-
CASSLDRVQNIQYF
TGCGCCAGCAGCTTGGACAGGGTCCAAAACATTCAGTACTTC
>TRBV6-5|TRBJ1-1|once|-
CASSTGTYSNTEAFF
TGTGCCAGCAGTACCGGGACGTATTCGAACACTGAAGCTTTCTTT
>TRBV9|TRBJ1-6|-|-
CASSVGGRGNSPLHF
TGTGCCAGCAGCGTAGGGGGGCGCGGCAATTCACCCCTCCACTTT
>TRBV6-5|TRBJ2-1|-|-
CASRPGGGNEQFF
TGTGCCAGCAGACCAGGGGGAGGGAATGAGCAGTTCTTC
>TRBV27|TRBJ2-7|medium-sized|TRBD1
CASNPGQGLLGEQYF
TGTGCCAGCAATCCGGGACAGGGACTCCTCGGGGAGCAGTACTTC
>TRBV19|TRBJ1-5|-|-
CASSMERGRGNQPQHF
TGTGCCAGTAGTATGGAACGGGGTAGGGGCAATCAGCCCCAGCATTTT
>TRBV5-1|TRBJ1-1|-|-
CASSLEAGGELNTEAFF
TGCGCCAGCAGCTTGGAAGCGGGTGGGGAATTGAACACTGAAGCTTTCTTT
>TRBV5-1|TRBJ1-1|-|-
CASSLNLPGMNTEAFF
TGCGCCAGCAGCTTGAACCTCCCTGGGATGAACACTGAAGCTTTCTTT
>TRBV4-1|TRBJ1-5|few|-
CASSQEAGLNQPQHF
TGCGCCAGCAGCCAAGAAGCAGGTCTCAATCAGCCCCAGCATTTT
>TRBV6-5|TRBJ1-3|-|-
CASSSVGTSSGNTIYF
TGTGCCAGCAGTTCCGTTGGGACTTCCTCTGGAAACACCATATATTTT
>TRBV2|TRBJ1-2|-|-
CASTPLEGPYGYTF
TGTGCCAGCACCCCTTTGGAGGGTCCCTATGGCTACACCTTC
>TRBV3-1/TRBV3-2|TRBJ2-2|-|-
CASSQERGTGELFF
TGTGCCAGCAGCCAAGAGAGGGGGACCGGGGAGCTGTTTTTT
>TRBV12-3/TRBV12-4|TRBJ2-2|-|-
CASITGNTGELFF
TGTGCCAGCATCACGGGGAACACCGGGGAGCTGTTTTTT
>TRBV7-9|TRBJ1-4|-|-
CASSLGTPGEKLFF
TGTGCCAGCAGCTTGGGGACCCCAGGTGAAAAACTGTTTTTT
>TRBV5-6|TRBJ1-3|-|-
CASSSPISGNTIYF
TGTGCCAGCAGCTCGCCCATTAGTGGAAACACCATATATTTT
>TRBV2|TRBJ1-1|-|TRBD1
CASSGRGLHTEAFF
TGTGCCAGCAGTGGCAGGGGGCTCCACACTGAAGCTTTCTTT
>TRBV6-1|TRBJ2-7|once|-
CASSEETVGSYEQYF
TGTGCCAGCAGTGAAGAAACCGTCGGCTCCTACGAGCAGTACTTC
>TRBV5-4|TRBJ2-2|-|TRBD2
CASSLGAGGPAGELFF
TGTGCCAGCAGCTTGGGGGCGGGGGGGCCGGCCGGGGAGCTGTTTTTT
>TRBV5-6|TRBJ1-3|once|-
CASSYLTVSGNTIYF
TGTGCCAGCAGCTACCTGACGGTCTCTGGAAACACCATATATTTT
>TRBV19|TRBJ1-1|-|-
CASSTRTSGTEAFF
TGTGCCAGTAGTACACGGACAAGCGGAACTGAAGCTTTCTTT
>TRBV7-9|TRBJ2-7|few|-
CASSSLPESYEQYF
TGTGCCAGCAGCTCATTACCCGAGTCCTACGAGCAGTACTTC
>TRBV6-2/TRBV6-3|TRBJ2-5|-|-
CASSPGRGETQYF
TGTGCCAGCAGTCCCGGGCGGGGAGAGACCCAGTACTTC
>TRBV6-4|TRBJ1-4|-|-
CASQAGWRYNEKLFF
TGTGCCAGCCAGGCAGGCTGGAGGTATAATGAAAAACTGTTTTTT
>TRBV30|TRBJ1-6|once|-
CAWSLGTISPLHF
TGTGCCTGGAGCCTTGGAACCATTTCACCCCTCCACTTT
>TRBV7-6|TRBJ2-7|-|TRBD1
CASSSRGQGVIEQYF
TGTGCCAGCAGCTCCCGTGGACAGGGGGTAATCGAGCAGTACTTC
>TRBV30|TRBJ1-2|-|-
CAWSLTYGYTF
TGTGCCTGGAGCCTCACCTATGGCTACACCTTC
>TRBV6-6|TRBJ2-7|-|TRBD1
CASIRQGASYEQYF
TGTGCCAGCATTCGACAGGGGGCCTCCTACGAGCAGTACTTC